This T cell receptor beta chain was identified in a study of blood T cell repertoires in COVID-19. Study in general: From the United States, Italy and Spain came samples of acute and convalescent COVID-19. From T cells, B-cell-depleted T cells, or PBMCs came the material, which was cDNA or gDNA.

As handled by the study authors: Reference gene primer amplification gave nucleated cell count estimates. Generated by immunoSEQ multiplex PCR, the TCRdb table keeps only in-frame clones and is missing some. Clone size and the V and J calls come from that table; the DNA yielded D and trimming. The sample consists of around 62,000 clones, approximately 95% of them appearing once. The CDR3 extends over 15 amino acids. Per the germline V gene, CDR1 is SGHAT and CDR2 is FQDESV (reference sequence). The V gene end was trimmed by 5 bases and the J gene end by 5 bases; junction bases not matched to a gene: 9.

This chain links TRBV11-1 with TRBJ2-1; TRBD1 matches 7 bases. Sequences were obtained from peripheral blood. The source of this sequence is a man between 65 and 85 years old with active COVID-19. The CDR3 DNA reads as TGTGCCAGCAGCGAAACGGGACAGTTTAACAATGAGCAGTTCTTC. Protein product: CASSETGQFNNEQFF.